The rows below give T cell receptor beta chains drawn from one sample of a study of response to subunit inactivated influenza vaccine. Each CDR3 protein is one row after TCRdb ran MiXCR on the RT-PCR reads. Among 860,000 or so distinct CDR3 sequences, 21% were seen once, and the ten largest hold 10%. The starting material was PBMCs from blood, obtained around 5 days after vaccination. The receptors stem from a man between 50 and 59 years old who received an inactivated influenza vaccine. CDR3s leave out the opening cysteine and the closing phenylalanine or tryptophan. Only some rows state a clone size, as once, few, many or a class for expanded clones.

J,size,V,CDR3
TRBJ2-7,-,TRBV10-3,AIRASLAGTSSYEQY
TRBJ2-3,-,TRBV5-5,ASSLALGNYADTQY
TRBJ1-1,-,TRBV29-1,SVVGGSAEAF
TRBJ2-5,-,TRBV7-9,ASSLDWGHQETQY
TRBJ2-1,many,TRBV20-1,SARDPSGYYNEQF
TRBJ2-1,-,TRBV27,ASSPTGTSGGPGSNEQF
TRBJ1-1,few,TRBV25-1,ASSEWGLNTEAF
TRBJ1-1,few,TRBV5-1,ASSIGTMNTEAF
TRBJ2-2,-,TRBV6-5,ASSSAPGELF
TRBJ2-5,-,TRBV7-6,ASSKPPPSGQETQY
TRBJ2-3,-,TRBV29-1,SVIAGATDTQY
TRBJ2-3,-,TRBV6-2/TRBV6-3,ASSIRSGTDTQY
TRBJ2-1,-,TRBV5-1,ASRPQQPYNEQF
TRBJ2-1,few,TRBV18,ASSERRAGVNEQF
TRBJ2-7,many,TRBV5-5,ASKTSYEQY
TRBJ2-3,few,TRBV10-1,ASSEGPRVADTQY
TRBJ2-4,many,TRBV7-2,ASSLAGAKNIQY
TRBJ1-5,few,TRBV15,ATSGGQGENQPQH
TRBJ2-7,few,TRBV18,ASSLEQYEQY
TRBJ2-2,-,TRBV12-3/TRBV12-4,ASSPLWGPAGELF
TRBJ1-5,-,TRBV10-2,ASSLPGEQPQH
TRBJ1-3,-,TRBV12-3/TRBV12-4,ASSLAQRYSGNTIY
TRBJ1-5,-,TRBV6-1,ASSERTGQWNQPQH
TRBJ2-1,-,TRBV27,ASSFGTSGVREQF
TRBJ2-3,many,TRBV4-3,ASSQDGGPSDTQY
TRBJ2-5,few,TRBV15,ATSRAPEETQY
TRBJ2-6,-,TRBV10-3,AIKEDRSSGANVLT
TRBJ1-2,few,TRBV6-6,ATCRTANYGYT
TRBJ1-5,-,TRBV4-1,ASSLQDRSNQPQH
TRBJ1-2,-,TRBV19,ASSVGRDYGYT
TRBJ2-1,-,TRBV2,ASRDHNEQF
TRBJ1-2,-,TRBV6-5,ASSWTGNYGYT
TRBJ1-6,-,TRBV20-1,SAGTGLNSPLH
TRBJ2-7,many,TRBV20-1,SASARSREVYEQY
TRBJ2-5,-,TRBV7-6,ASSLEWAEETQY